This T cell receptor beta chain appears in the sequencing data of a study of beta chain features in type 1 diabetes. Study at large: Sorted cells examined across all samples numbered 107,917,701.

Study findings and constraints: Naive, central memory and Treg TCRB repertoires seemed to resemble each other more closely in patients than they did in healthy donors. Researchers cautioned that cDNA sequencing could over-represent cells with high TCR expression. Individuals with type 1 diabetes displayed fewer insertions and more deletions at VDJ junctions.

This clone was seen more than once but under ten times. The antigen is not known. Sequence at one end of the junction differs from germline and may be a read error. The entirety of the isolated RNA underwent reverse transcription, so expressed TCRB transcripts were sequenced. Clones were read by immunoSEQ multiplex PCR, and TCRdb kept only the in-frame ones, dropping some. The profile shows a few hundred thousand clones, approximately 11% of them singletons. In germline, CDR1 is ENHRY, CDR2 SYGVKD. This CDR3 has 14 amino acids. This chain uses TRBV10-3 with TRBJ2-5; D not resolved. This TCR was sampled from a man aged 18-30 years in good health. The material sequenced was central memory CD4+ T cells from blood. The CDR3 protein is CASSYSPTQETQYF. The CDR3 DNA follows: TGTGCCAGCAGTTACTCACCTACCCAAGAGACCCAGTACTTC.